A selection of T cell receptor beta chains follows, all from one sample in a study of blood T cell repertoires in COVID-19. Sequenced by immunoSEQ multiplex PCR; TCRdb stores in-frame clones only, minus some. In the table there are around 300,000 clones, 80% to 90% of which are singletons. Material for sequencing was peripheral blood. The receptors were gathered from a man aged 45-65 years with active or convalescent COVID-19. Both conserved end residues are trimmed from each CDR3.

TRBJ1-5 | TRBV29-1 | SVLAAGQPQH
TRBJ1-2 | TRBV28 | ASSLRDRGRGYT
TRBJ2-5 | TRBV4-3 | ASSQAGTGWETQY
TRBJ1-1 | TRBV7-2 | ASSLQGRGEAF
TRBJ1-1 | TRBV30 | AWSQGAQEAF
TRBJ1-5 | TRBV6-5 | ASGVTSTGEH
TRBJ1-5 | TRBV3-1/TRBV3-2 | ASSQGYSNGDIMNQPQH
TRBJ2-3 | TRBV6-2/TRBV6-3 | ASSSRLEQTDTQY
TRBJ2-5 | TRBV28 | ASRSGTGIETQY
TRBJ1-6 | TRBV6-2/TRBV6-3 | ASSWRENSPLH
TRBJ1-1 | TRBV14 | ASSQGTGGRIAF
TRBJ1-1 | TRBV18 | ASSPYRGLNTEAF
TRBJ2-3 | TRBV7-2 | ASSLRLAGSTDTQY
TRBJ1-1 | TRBV5-1 | ASSLAGGQGAGNTEAF
TRBJ2-3 | TRBV6-5 | ASPEGGSDTQY
TRBJ2-3 | TRBV11-2 | ASSEDLADTQY
TRBJ2-7 | TRBV29-1 | SVRDRGVEQY
TRBJ1-1 | TRBV19 | ASSPRGQGGTEAF
TRBJ2-7 | TRBV28 | ASSLGGANHEQY
TRBJ1-3 | TRBV28 | ASSLGAGTFSGNTIY
TRBJ2-7 | TRBV6-6 | ASSNQREGLYEQY
TRBJ2-1 | TRBV11-2 | ASSLRLRGTGVGEQF
TRBJ1-2 | TRBV11-2 | ASSANREFGYT
TRBJ2-6 | TRBV6-5 | ASSYSGVGANVLT
TRBJ2-7 | TRBV3-1/TRBV3-2 | ASSPNRQGSKQY
TRBJ1-6 | TRBV28 | ASTLGRAPHNSPLH
TRBJ1-5 | TRBV24-1 | ATSGDRARRNQPQH
TRBJ1-4 | TRBV6-1 | ASSERLPNEKLF
TRBJ1-6 | TRBV5-1 | ASSSNNSPLH
TRBJ1-2 | TRBV30 | AWSGQFYGYT
TRBJ2-1 | TRBV27 | ASSRDSGRYNEQF
TRBJ1-4 | TRBV2 | ASSENRGSEKLF
TRBJ2-7 | TRBV24-1 | ATSSSGTPSYEQY
TRBJ2-1 | TRBV28 | ASSVPGTGYNEQF
TRBJ2-3 | TRBV9 | ASSVSSGMGGDTQY
TRBJ1-2 | TRBV5-4 | ASSIQGHRAGYT
TRBJ2-7 | TRBV5-1 | ASSFRTGEDEQY
TRBJ2-1 | TRBV28 | ASSSHQGGEQF
TRBJ2-1 | TRBV19 | ASSILAGNNEQF
TRBJ2-3 | TRBV27 | ASSLLAGGSFDTQY
TRBJ2-5 | TRBV29-1 | SVETSGWETQY
TRBJ1-2 | TRBV28 | ASSLKNSGYGYT
TRBJ2-5 | TRBV4-1 | ASSPPGTGLQETQY
TRBJ2-3 | TRBV6-2/TRBV6-3 | ASSWLSTDTQY
TRBJ1-4 | TRBV2 | ASRDSGGNNEKLF
TRBJ1-6 | TRBV9 | ASSEGNRASPLH
TRBJ1-3 | TRBV5-8 | ASSSVSGNTIY
TRBJ2-2 | TRBV2 | ARSGQGLTAGELF
TRBJ1-3 | TRBV6-5 | ASSYDSLLSGNTIY
TRBJ2-7 | TRBV6-5 | ASSYSHRTSSYEQY
TRBJ1-1 | TRBV9 | ASSRQGHEAF